This T cell receptor beta chain was recorded in a study of cytomegalovirus exposure and HLA in healthy donors. Across the study: Membership in the Caucasian-associated ancestry cluster was found for 75% to 90% of 398 genotyped donors.

Concerning this clone: No antigen is known for it.

The PCR used 60 Vbeta and 13 Jbeta primers. Some clones are missing from TCRdb's copy, which holds only in-frame ones; the method was immunoSEQ multiplex PCR. The data hold about 85,000 clones, with over 65% observed a single time. The trim removed 5 bases at V and 0 bases at J, leaving 1 base unmatched. CDR1 and CDR2 from the germline V gene are MGHDK and SYGVNS. This CDR3 has 14 amino acids. Points from the study as a whole: According to a later analysis, most TCR beta chains associated with CMV appeared HLA-restricted. A few chains linked to CMV were shown in vitro to be specific for CMV antigens.

The V and J genes are TRBV25-1 and TRBJ2-7, with TRBD1 identical over 10 bases. Sequenced: PBMCs. This TCR derives from a man aged 25 to 45 in good health and CMV-seronegative. CDR3 nucleotide sequence: TGTGCCAGCAGTCGGGACAGGGGCTCCTACGAGCAGTACTTC. Protein product: CASSRDRGSYEQYF.